This T cell receptor (beta chain) was found in a study of cytomegalovirus exposure and HLA in healthy donors. Regarding the study as a whole: Presence/absence comparisons presumed near-even sequencing depth among donors. TCR beta chain V- and J-gene trimming was linked, in a later analysis, to a missense variant in DCLRE1C. Among TCR sequences, most were rare, though some public TCRs appeared in many donors.

The study ran its PCR with 60 Vbeta and 13 Jbeta primers. TCRdb's table, derived via immunoSEQ multiplex PCR, lists solely in-frame clones and lacks some. The data show hundreds of thousands of clones, over 75% seen once. Germline V gene lookup returns CDR1 SGDLS and CDR2 YYNGEE. The CDR3 is made up of 15 amino acids. V gave up 3 bases and J gave up 1 base; unmatched junction bases: 3. All the people who gave samples were healthy bone marrow donors. In the case of this clone: Its target is unknown.

The sample taken for sequencing was PBMCs. The V and J genes are TRBV9 and TRBJ1-1; 10 bases are a match to TRBD1. The clonotype was recovered from a girl aged 2 to 10 in good health and CMV-seronegative. The CDR3 spells CASSGRQGANTEAFF. CDR3 nucleotides: TGTGCCAGCAGCGGGCGACAGGGGGCGAACACTGAAGCTTTCTTT.